The present TCR beta chain was sequenced within a study of immune characterization of retroperitoneal liposarcoma. This clonotype occurred a few times. One entry per CDR3 protein results from TCRdb running MiXCR on the PCR reads. The repertoire has 9,500 to 12,000 distinct CDR3 sequences, about a quarter of them found once; the top ten carry 9.1%. This CDR3 has 14 amino acids. The germline CDR1 and CDR2 sequences are SGHAT and FQNNGV. The rearrangement links TRBV11-2 to TRBJ2-3; TRBD2 is a possible D gene (6 bases). The end of the DNA fits TRBJ2-7 better, so the J call may be wrong. The source is a female donor with retroperitoneal liposarcoma. Sequencing was performed on tumor tissue. The CDR3 bases are TGTGCCAGCAGCTTCGGGGAGGCCTACAATGAGCAGTACTTC. This codes for CASSFGEAYNEQYF.